This passage covers 24 T cell receptor beta chains from one sample sequenced in a study of blood T cells in healthy people across ages (dated by TCRdb to about 2015). The receptor library was made with 5' RACE. Sequenced using an Illumina HiSeq 2500. The second PCR ran for roughly 7 to 12 cycles and used a J-beta primer mix along with a sample-barcoded 5' primer. TCRdb reran the public reads through fastp at Q25 and MiXCR, keeping productive beta chains. Rows with one shared CDR3 protein collapse into an entry with the most common genes and DNA. This sample is represented by hundreds of thousands of distinct CDR3 sequences; approximately 21% of them were singletons. The ten largest clones add up to around a fifth of the sample. Material: blood. The receptor set was obtained from an older man in good health.

The table lists this clonotype with a few counts. The rearrangement joins TRBV29-1 to TRBJ1-2; D is possibly TRBD1 (5 bases). Between the trimmed V and J ends, which lost 6 bases and 1 base, there was a span of 15 bases. This CDR3 comprises 14 residues. In germline, CDR1 is SQVTM, CDR2 ANQGSEA. As DNA, the CDR3 is TGCAGCGTCACCACGTGGGGGGGTAACTATGGCTACACCTTC. It is translated as CSVTTWGGNYGYTF.

The chain uses TRBV20-1 and TRBJ1-2; 7 bases agree with TRBD1. V lost 4 bases to trimming and J lost 1 base; unmatched junction nucleotides: 6. CDR3 size: 14 residues. Germline CDR1 reads DFQATT; CDR2 reads SNEGSKA (reference sequence). In nucleotides, the CDR3 is TGCAGTGCTACCACAGGGGAACTTAACTATGGCTACACCTTC. Amino acids: CSATTGELNYGYTF.

V and J are TRBV6-1 and TRBJ1-1; D is unresolved. Germline loops: CDR1 MNHNS, CDR2 SASEGT. Trimming removed 6 bases from V and 4 bases from J, with 12 bases in between. The CDR3 has 13 amino acids. The CDR3 reads CASSVNSRTEAFF. CDR3 in DNA: TGTGCCAGCAGCGTTAACAGCCGCACTGAAGCTTTCTTT.

On this clonotype: The junction departs from the called germline gene at one end, perhaps through a read error. The CDR3 sequence is CASRLQVGANYGYTF. The DNA for the CDR3 is TGCGCCAGCAGGCTGCAGGTGGGGGCTAACTATGGCTACACCTTC. This chain joins TRBV3-1 and TRBJ1-2; tentatively, D is TRBD1 (5 bases). Germline CDR1 LGHDT, CDR2 YNNKEL (reference sequence). The CDR3 is 15 residues long. Full variable domain (outside the CDR3, taken from reference TRBV3-1 and TRBJ1-2): DTAVSQTPKYLVTQMGNDKSIKCEQNLGHDTMYWYKQDSKKFLKIMFSYNNKELIINETVPNRFSPKSPDKAHLNLHINSLELGDSAVYFCASRLQVGANYGYTFGSGTRLTVV.

The V and J genes are TRBV2 and TRBJ1-1; D unresolved. The CDR3 runs to 15 residues. V was shortened by 7 bases and J by 0 bases, with 15 bases between the two germline ends. The V gene's germline CDR1 is SNHLY and CDR2 FYNNEI. The CDR3 coding sequence is TGTGCCAGCATTTCTTCTCCAGAGATGAACACTGAAGCTTTCTTT. As protein: CASISSPEMNTEAFF.

The chain is built from TRBV5-1 and TRBJ1-3; D is ambiguous. The V end was cut by 0 bases, the J end by 4 bases, with 14 bases between. This CDR3 spans 16 amino acids. Germline-derived CDR1 and CDR2 are SGHRS and YFSETQ. The CDR3 DNA reads TGCGCCAGCAGCTTGGCCCTACTGGAGTCGGGAAACACCATATATTTT. The encoded protein is CASSLALLESGNTIYF. Full variable domain (missing parts from reference TRBV5-1 and TRBJ1-3): KAGVTQTPRYLIKTRGQQVTLSCSPISGHRSVSWYQQTPGQGLQFLFEYFSETQRNKGNFPGRFSGRQFSNSRSEMNVSTLELGDSALYLCASSLALLESGNTIYFGEGSWLTVV.

CDR3 coding DNA: TGCGCCAGCAGCTCGGACAGGGTAGTGTTCGATGAGCAGTTCTTC. Encoded protein: CASSSDRVVFDEQFF. This chain joins TRBV5-1 and TRBJ2-5; 8 bases match TRBD1. Matching the DNA end better, TRBJ2-1 makes the J call doubtful. This CDR3 is built from 15 residues. In germline, CDR1 is SGHRS, CDR2 YFSETQ.

This clonotype was found many times. The CDR3 DNA reads TGTGCCAGCAGCCACGGTCAACAGATAGGTTCCTACGAGCAGTACGTC. This codes for CASSHGQQIGSYEQYV. The gene calls are TRBV28 and TRBJ2-7; no reliable D call. The CDR3 is made up of 16 amino acids. Trimming left V 6 bases short and J 1 base short, with 19 bases between. CDR1 is MDHEN, CDR2 SYDVKM, per germline.

The CDR3 DNA reads as TGTGCCAGCAGTTACAGGGGGATGAAGTCACCCCTCCACTTT. Translating it yields CASSYRGMKSPLHF. The J gene is TRBJ1-6, the V gene TRBV28; 8 bases fit TRBD1. V was clipped by 4 bases and J by 10 bases; unmatched bases: 6. The germline gives CDR1 MDHEN, CDR2 SYDVKM. The CDR3 contains 14 residues.

This clonotype has a handful of counts. DNA of the CDR3: TGTGCCAGCAGCTTAGATGGCAGGGGGCCCACCGGGGAGCTGTTTTTT. Protein product: CASSLDGRGPTGELFF. This chain connects TRBV7-2 to TRBJ2-2; 8 nucleotides align to TRBD1. Germline loops: CDR1 SGHTA, CDR2 FQGNSA. The CDR3 runs 16 residues. Trimming at V came to 1 base and at J to 4 bases, leaving 5 bases not matched to a gene.

This chain links TRBV5-6 with TRBJ1-1; no firm D call. CDR1 and CDR2 (germline): SGHDT, YYEEEE. Trimming left V 2 bases short and J 0 bases short, with 8 bases between. The length of the CDR3 is 14 residues. Here the CDR3 DNA reads TGTGCCAGCAGCTTCGAGGATATGAACACTGAAGCTTTCTTT. It codes for CASSFEDMNTEAFF.

The chain joins TRBV4-2 to TRBJ2-6; D unresolved. Trimming stripped 2 bases from V and 0 bases from J, with 11 bases between. The CDR3 sequence is 17 residues long. Germline CDR1 and CDR2: LGHNA and YNFKEQ. CDR3 sequence: CASSQTLTLSGANVLTF. The CDR3 DNA follows: TGTGCCAGCAGCCAAACCTTGACCCTCTCTGGGGCCAACGTCCTGACTTTC.

This clonotype was seen only a few times. V gene TRBV10-3 combines with J gene TRBJ1-5; TRBD1 is a possible D gene (5 bases). The germline V gene has CDR1 ENHRY and CDR2 SYGVKD. Trimming shortened V by 4 bases and J by 6 bases, and 16 bases separated the two germline ends. The CDR3 spans 15 residues. The CDR3 DNA is TGTGCCATCAGTGCCCTTTCAGGGTCGGTTCAGCCCCAGCATTTT. Its protein product is CAISALSGSVQPQHF.

J is TRBJ1-1 and V is TRBV30; no firm D call. Germline V CDR1 and CDR2: GTSNPN, SVGIG (reference sequence). CDR3 length equals 13 residues. V lost 1 base, J lost 5 bases, and 11 bases lay in between. CDR3 sequence: CAWSDRGWTEAFF. CDR3 nucleotides: TGTGCCTGGAGTGACAGAGGGTGGACTGAAGCTTTCTTT.

This clonotype was counted between two and nine times. V is TRBV7-9 and J is TRBJ2-1; either TRBD1 or TRBD2 may supply D (7 bases each). CDR1 is SEHNR and CDR2 is FQNEAQ in the germline V gene (reference sequence). The CDR3 extends over 16 amino acids. Trimming removed 7 bases from V and 0 bases from J, with 16 bases in between. Here the CDR3 reads CASKRGGQDSYNEQFF. The CDR3 DNA reads as TGTGCCAGCAAGCGGGGCGGACAGGACTCCTACAATGAGCAGTTCTTC.

J is TRBJ2-6 and V is TRBV24-1; maybe TRBD1 (6 bases). Germline values: CDR1 KGHDR, CDR2 SFDVKD. This CDR3 contains 16 residues. The V end was cut by 4 bases, the J end by 2 bases, with 11 bases between. The DNA of the CDR3 is TGTGCCACCAGTGAGACACAGGGCCCTGGGGCCAACGTCCTGACTTTC. Encoded protein: CATSETQGPGANVLTF.

CDR3 in amino acids: CASSTGLAGVLNEQFF. The DNA for the CDR3 is TGTGCCAGCAGCACCGGACTAGCGGGAGTCCTTAATGAGCAGTTCTTC. The chain has TRBV21-1 and TRBJ2-1; the table's D call, TRBD2, has no DNA check behind it. TRBV21-1 represents a pseudogene. This CDR3 region has 16 residues.

This clonotype was counted a few times. This chain joins TRBV24-1 and TRBJ1-6; D call uncertain. This CDR3 contains 16 residues. Per germline, CDR1 KGHDR and CDR2 SFDVKD. The ends were cut back, 1 base at V and 5 bases at J, with 11 bases in the middle. In DNA form, the CDR3 reads TGTGCCACCAGTGATTTTTCGGCAGTCGATAATTCACCCCTCCACTTT. It translates to CATSDFSAVDNSPLHF.

The chain carries TRBV4-1 and TRBJ2-3; TRBD2 matches 11 bases. This CDR3 region has 18 residues. V lost 2 bases, J lost 3 bases, and 10 bases stayed unmatched. Looked up from germline, CDR1 is MGHRA and CDR2 is YSYEKL. This CDR3 is CASSQTKLAGGETDTQYF. The DNA for the CDR3 is TGCGCCAGCAGCCAAACTAAATTAGCGGGGGGGGAGACAGATACGCAGTATTTT.

The chain employs TRBV24-1 and TRBJ2-1; 9 bases align to TRBD1. This CDR3 has 15 residues. Germline V gene lookup returns CDR1 KGHDR and CDR2 SFDVKD. With 4 bases clipped from V and 6 bases from J, the junction kept 6 bases outside the gene matches. For the CDR3, the DNA is TGTGCCACCAGTGACTGGGGGACAGGGCTCAATGAGCAGTTCTTC. The encoded protein is CATSDWGTGLNEQFF.

CDR3 loop: CASSLAYPGGGYTF. The CDR3 DNA reads as TGTGCCAGCAGCTTAGCGTACCCCGGGGGAGGCTACACCTTC. The gene calls are TRBV7-9 and TRBJ1-2; tentatively, D is TRBD1 (5 bases). This CDR3 has 14 amino acids. V lost 0 bases, J lost 8 bases, and 13 bases lay in between. The germline V gene encodes CDR1 SEHNR and CDR2 FQNEAQ (reference sequence).

The genes are TRBV7-8 and TRBJ1-4; a weak D match, TRBD1 (6 bases). CDR1 and CDR2 from the germline V gene are SGHVS and FQNEAQ. The CDR3 is 14 amino acids. The germline V and J ends were trimmed by 7 bases and 7 bases, with 16 bases remaining between them. CDR3 DNA: TGTGCCAGCATGAACCCCAGAGGGGGTGAAAAACTGTTTTTT. It codes for CASMNPRGGEKLFF.

The rearrangement joins TRBV30 to TRBJ1-2; 9 bases are shared with TRBD1. This CDR3 comprises 13 residues. Looked up from germline, CDR1 is GTSNPN and CDR2 is SVGIG (reference sequence). J gave up 4 bases and V 4 bases, and 4 bases lay outside the gene matches. The CDR3 DNA reads as TGTGCCTGGACTACGGACAGGGGCTATGGCTACACCTTC. Translation gives CAWTTDRGYGYTF.

This clonotype came up a few times. This chain connects TRBV20-1 to TRBJ1-5, with D perhaps matching TRBD1 (5 bases). CDR1 is DFQATT, CDR2 SNEGSKA, per germline (reference sequence). The CDR3 totals 15 residues. V was clipped by 1 base and J by 5 bases, with 15 bases between them. This CDR3 reads CSARGPRDPHQPQHF. In DNA form, the CDR3 reads TGCAGTGCTAGAGGTCCCAGGGACCCCCATCAGCCCCAGCATTTT.